Sequencing of this TCR beta chain was carried out in a study of shared clonotypes between healthy human individuals. Study observations and caveats: Lower generation probabilities were found for non-shared clonotypes than for those shared by all four donors.

Adult donors, all healthy and HIV-negative, had no recent acute infections or vaccinations. Memory CD4+ cells were the fraction left after CD45RA+ naive selection. The data were produced by immunoSEQ multiplex PCR, yet TCRdb's version contains in-frame clones alone and is incomplete. The table shows 190,000 or so clones, with roughly 93% occurring only once. As concerns this clone: As yet, its antigen is unknown.

The sequence derives from a woman in her twenties or thirties in good health. Sequencing input: naive CD4+ T cells sorted from blood. Subset noted: CD45RA+ positively selected.

As DNA, the CDR3 is TGTGCCAGTAGTTCCAGCCAGGGCCCCTACGAGCAGTACTTC. Its translation is CASSSSQGPYEQYF. This chain joins TRBV19 and TRBJ2-5; tentatively, D is TRBD1 (5 bases). The better agreement between TRBJ2-7 and the DNA end casts doubt on the J call. In germline, CDR1 is LNHDA, CDR2 SQIVND (reference sequence). The CDR3 has 14 amino acids.